This note documents a single T cell receptor (beta chain) sequence. Its antigen remains unidentified. The sample is drawn from a study of OX40 agonist ivuxolimab in advanced cancers. For the study at large: A mean age of about 59 years, range roughly 23 to 85, was recorded, and approximately 79% were male.

A history of autoimmune disease or systemic immunosuppression excluded patients. Here immunoSEQ multiplex PCR was the method, and the copy in TCRdb shows in-frame clones only, minus some. The repertoire includes tens of thousands of clones, roughly 89% of them detected once, and about 1% sits in the top ten. The CDR3 extends over 17 amino acids. The junction had 5 bases not matched to a gene; V was cut back by 6 bases and J by 1 base. CDR1 MDHEN and CDR2 SYDVKM come from the germline V gene. Findings and limits, study-wide: Compared with others, partial responders at 0.1-3.0 mg/kg displayed clonal expansion among the lowest.

The material was CD4+ or CD8+ T cells sorted from blood, obtained in a trial of the OX40 agonist ivuxolimab. This sequence was found in an adult with an advanced solid tumor such as melanoma, head and neck, liver or kidney cancer. The chain has TRBV28 and TRBJ2-4, with TRBD2 matching 14 bases. The chain's CDR3 is CASRATSGRAAKNIQYF. DNA of the CDR3: TGTGCCAGCAGGGCGACTAGCGGGAGGGCGGCCAAAAACATTCAGTACTTC.